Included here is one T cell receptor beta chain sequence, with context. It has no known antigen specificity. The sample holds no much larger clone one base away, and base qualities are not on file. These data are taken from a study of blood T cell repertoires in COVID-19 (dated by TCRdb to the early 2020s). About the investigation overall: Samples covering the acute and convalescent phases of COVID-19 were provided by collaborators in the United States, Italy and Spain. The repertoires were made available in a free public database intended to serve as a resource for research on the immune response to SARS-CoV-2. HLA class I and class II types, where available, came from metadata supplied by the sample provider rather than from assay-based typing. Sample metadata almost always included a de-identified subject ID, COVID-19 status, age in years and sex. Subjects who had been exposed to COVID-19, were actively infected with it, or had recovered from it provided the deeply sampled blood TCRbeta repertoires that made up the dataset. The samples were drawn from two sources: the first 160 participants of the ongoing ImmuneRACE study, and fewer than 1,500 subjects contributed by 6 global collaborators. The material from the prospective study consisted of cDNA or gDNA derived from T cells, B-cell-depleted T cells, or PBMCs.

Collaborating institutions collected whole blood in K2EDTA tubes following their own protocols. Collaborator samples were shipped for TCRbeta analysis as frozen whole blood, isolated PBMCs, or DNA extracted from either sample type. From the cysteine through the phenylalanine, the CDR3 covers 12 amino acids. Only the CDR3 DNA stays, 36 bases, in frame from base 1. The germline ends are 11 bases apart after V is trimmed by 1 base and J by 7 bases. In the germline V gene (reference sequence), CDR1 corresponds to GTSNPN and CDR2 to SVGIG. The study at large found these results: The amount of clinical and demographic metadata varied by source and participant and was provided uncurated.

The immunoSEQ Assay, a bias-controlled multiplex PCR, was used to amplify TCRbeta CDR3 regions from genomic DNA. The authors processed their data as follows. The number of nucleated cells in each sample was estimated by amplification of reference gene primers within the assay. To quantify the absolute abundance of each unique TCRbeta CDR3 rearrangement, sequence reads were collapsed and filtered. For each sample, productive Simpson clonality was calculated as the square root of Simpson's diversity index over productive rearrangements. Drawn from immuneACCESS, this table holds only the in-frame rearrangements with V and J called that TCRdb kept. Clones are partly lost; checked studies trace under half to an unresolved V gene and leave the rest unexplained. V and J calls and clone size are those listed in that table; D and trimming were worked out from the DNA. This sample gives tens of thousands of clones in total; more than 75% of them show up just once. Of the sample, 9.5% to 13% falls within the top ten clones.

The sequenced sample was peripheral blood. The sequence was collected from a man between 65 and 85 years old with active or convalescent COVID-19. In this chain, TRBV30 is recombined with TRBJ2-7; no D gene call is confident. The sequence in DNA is TGTGCCTGGAGTGAGAACGCGTGGGAGCAGTACTTC. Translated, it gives CAWSENAWEQYF.